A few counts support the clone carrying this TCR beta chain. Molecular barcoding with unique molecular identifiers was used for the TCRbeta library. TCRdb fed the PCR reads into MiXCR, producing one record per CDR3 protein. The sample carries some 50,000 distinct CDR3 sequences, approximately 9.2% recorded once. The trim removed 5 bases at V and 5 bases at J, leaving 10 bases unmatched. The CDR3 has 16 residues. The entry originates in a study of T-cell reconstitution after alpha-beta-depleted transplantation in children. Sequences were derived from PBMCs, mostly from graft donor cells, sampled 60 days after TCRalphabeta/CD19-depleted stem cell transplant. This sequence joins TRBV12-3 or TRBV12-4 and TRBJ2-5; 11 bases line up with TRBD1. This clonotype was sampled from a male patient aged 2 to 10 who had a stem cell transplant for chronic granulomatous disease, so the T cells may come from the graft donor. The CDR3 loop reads CASSNTGQGAGETQYF. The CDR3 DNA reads TGTGCCAGCAGTAATACAGGACAGGGGGCTGGGGAGACCCAGTACTTC.